The entry below describes one T cell receptor (beta chain). Study processing details: Reference gene primers were amplified, and this amplification served to estimate nucleated cell counts. Data came from immunoSEQ multiplex PCR; TCRdb stores just in-frame clones and leaves some out. V and J calls and clone size are given by that table; D and trimming were obtained from the DNA. The sample records around 210,000 clones, around 81% being singletons. This record belongs to a study of blood T cell repertoires in COVID-19. On the study more broadly: The samples span acute and convalescent COVID-19 from the United States, Italy and Spain. T cells, B-cell-depleted T cells, or PBMCs provided the cDNA or gDNA that served as material.

During active infection, Seattle patients enrolled and were then monitored through disease. This CDR3 has 14 residues. Germline V CDR1 and CDR2: LGHDT, YNNKEL (reference sequence). J was trimmed by 1 base and V by 6 bases; bases with no gene match: 2. The chain carries TRBV3-1 (or the pseudogene TRBV3-2) and TRBJ2-2; 7 bases align to TRBD1. This sequence originates from a man aged 55 to 69 with COVID-19, enrolled during active disease. The sequencing sample was made of peripheral blood. The CDR3 here is CASRRTGNTGELFF. CDR3 nucleotide sequence: TGTGCCAGCAGGCGGACAGGGAACACCGGGGAGCTGTTTTTT.